This TCR beta chain was identified in a study of cytotoxic CD8 clonotypes in ibrutinib-treated CLL. Profiled with immunoSEQ multiplex PCR; TCRdb holds only in-frame clones, not every one. The data hold approximately 40,000 clones, with roughly three quarters observed a single time. This clone was counted only a few times. The germline V gene has CDR1 MNHNS and CDR2 SASEGT. CDR3 length: 13 amino acids. V lost 4 bases and J lost 3, with 10 bases in between. The sequences come from PBMCs, collected at disease progression, from a patient treated with ibrutinib. This TCR derives from a human donor with chronic lymphocytic leukemia. The V call is TRBV6-1, the J call TRBJ2-7; D is tentatively TRBD1 or TRBD2 (5 bases each). The CDR3 protein is CASSGGPGYEQYF. The DNA of the CDR3 is TGTGCCAGCAGTGGGGGACCCGGCTACGAGCAGTACTTC.